This TCR beta chain was found in a study of CD8 T cells in Susac syndrome. It was negative isolation that provided the CD8+ and CD4+ T cells, whereas TEMRA cells were enriched by FACS. RNA totalling roughly 0.45 to 1 ug underwent reverse transcription with random hexamers. Amplification of TCR beta CDR3 was carried out by immunoSEQ multiplex PCR, which covered 54 Vbeta and 13 Jbeta segments. MiXCR, run by TCRdb on the immunoSEQ multiplex PCR reads, gives a single entry per CDR3 protein. The table records 130,000 or so distinct CDR3 sequences, roughly 80% of them present only once. The CDR3 contains 14 residues. Trimming left V 2 bases short and J 8 bases short, with 15 bases between. Looked up from germline, CDR1 is MNHEY and CDR2 is SMNVEV (reference sequence). Concerning this clonotype: Its antigen is still unknown.

Study-level points and caveats: As the study acknowledged, the number of individuals who were part of its TCR sequencing and HLA analysis was relatively small.

Material: CD8+ T cells from PBMCs. V is TRBV27 and J is TRBJ1-1, with TRBD1 as a possible D gene (5 bases). This clonotype was sampled from a human donor with multiple sclerosis. CDR3 in amino acids: CASSLTEGSGEAFF. The CDR3 DNA reads as TGTGCCAGCAGTTTAACGGAGGGGAGTGGGGAAGCTTTCTTT.